Sequencing of this T cell receptor (beta chain) was carried out in a study of blood T cells in healthy people across ages. Primed by a sample-barcoded 5' primer and a J-beta primer mix, a second PCR proceeded for about 6 to 11 cycles. TCRdb called the 5' RACE reads again in MiXCR, with one record for every CDR3 protein. The top ten hold 15% to 20% of the sample, which has more than 700,000 distinct CDR3 sequences, about half seen once. This CDR3 has 13 amino acids. Trimming at V came to 7 bases and at J to 6 bases, leaving 10 bases not matched to a gene. The germline gives CDR1 DFQATT, CDR2 SNEGSKA (reference sequence). As concerns this clonotype: Its matching antigen is unknown.

Study-level findings and limits: Roughly linearly, TCR beta diversity per million T cells fell as age increased. The study found TCR beta diversity correlated strongly with naive T cell percentage.

The rearrangement joins TRBV20-1 to TRBJ1-2; the match to TRBD1 covers 8 bases. The sample taken for sequencing was blood. This receptor was identified in a man older than 75 in good health. The CDR3: CSVMDRVGNGYTF. DNA of the CDR3: TGCAGTGTAATGGACAGGGTCGGAAATGGCTACACCTTC.